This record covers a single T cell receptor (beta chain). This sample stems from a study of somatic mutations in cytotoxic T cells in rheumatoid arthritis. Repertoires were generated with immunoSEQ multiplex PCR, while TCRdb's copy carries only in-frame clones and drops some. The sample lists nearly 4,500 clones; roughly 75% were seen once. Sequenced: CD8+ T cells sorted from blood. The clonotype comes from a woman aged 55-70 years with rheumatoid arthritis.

CDR3 sequence (DNA): TGTGCCAGCAGCGGATACAGGGGGTTAGACTATGGCTACACCTTC. Protein: CASSGYRGLDYGYTF. The genes are TRBV13 and TRBJ1-2, with TRBD1 matching 8 bases. Trimming removed 5 bases from V and 3 bases from J; junction bases left unmatched: 8. Germline V CDR1 and CDR2: PRHDT, FYEKMQ (reference sequence). CDR3 length: 15 residues.